This passage covers 5 T cell receptor beta chains from one sample sequenced in a study of blood T cell repertoires in COVID-19. Clones were sequenced by immunoSEQ multiplex PCR, and TCRdb holds only the in-frame ones, with some missing. The sample yields around 700,000 clones, about nine tenths seen once. Sample: peripheral blood. The receptor set was obtained from a woman aged 18-35 years with acute or convalescent COVID-19.

The chain couples TRBV9 to TRBJ1-6; no clear D. The CDR3 runs 12 residues. Trimming cost V 4 bases and J 10 bases, with 9 bases left between them. Germline lookup yields CDR1 SGDLS and CDR2 YYNGEE. The CDR3 DNA sequence: TGTGCCAGCAGCCCTGCGGGCTCACCCCTCCACTTT. Translating gives CASSPAGSPLHF.

The chain employs TRBV19 and TRBJ2-1; 8 bases are a match to TRBD1. J gave up 0 bases and V 5 bases, and 6 bases lay outside the gene matches. The CDR3 length is 16 residues. Per germline, CDR1 LNHDA and CDR2 SQIVND (reference sequence). CDR3 region: CASSDRGPSSYNEQFF. The CDR3 region has the DNA TGTGCCAGTAGTGACAGGGGTCCAAGCTCCTACAATGAGCAGTTCTTC.

The genes are TRBV6-5 and TRBJ2-3; D possibly corresponds to TRBD2 (5 bases). CDR1 is MNHEY and CDR2 is SVGAGI in the germline V gene. V was trimmed by 7 bases and J by 5 bases, leaving 16 bases between them. The CDR3 loop spans 14 amino acids. As DNA, the CDR3 is TGTGCCAGCACCCATCCACTACTAGAAGATACGCAGTATTTT. Translated: CASTHPLLEDTQYF.

The J gene is TRBJ1-1, the V gene TRBV6-5; D gene ambiguous. This CDR3 contains 12 residues. CDR1 is MNHEY, CDR2 SVGAGI, per germline. Trimming cost V 2 bases and J 5 bases, with 6 bases left between them. CDR3 sequence: CASSYLGTEAFF. In DNA, the CDR3 is TGTGCCAGCAGTTACCTAGGAACTGAAGCTTTCTTT.

The genes are TRBV5-5 and TRBJ1-2, with D hard to call. CDR3 length equals 12 residues. Per germline, CDR1 SGHKS and CDR2 YYEKEE (reference sequence). The V gene lost 0 bases and the J gene lost 4 bases, with 4 bases spanning the gap. CDR3 coding DNA: TGTGCCAGCAGCTTGGGGGCCTATGGCTACACCTTC. Its translation: CASSLGAYGYTF.